The 6 T cell receptor beta chains in this list originate from one sample, sequenced in a study of response to subunit inactivated influenza vaccine. TCRdb itself ran the RT-PCR reads through MiXCR, one entry per CDR3 protein. There are about 650,000 distinct CDR3 sequences in the sample; 13% to 15% occur only once, and roughly 7.2% lies in the top ten. The sequencing here drew on PBMCs from blood, taken around 15 days before vaccination. Every receptor here comes from a man aged 50 or older who received an inactivated influenza vaccine.

This rearrangement joins TRBV21-1 to TRBJ2-1; the table's D call, TRBD2, was not checked against the DNA. TRBV21-1 is annotated as a pseudogene. CDR3 size: 18 residues. The CDR3 protein is CASSKCLSGGAGVNEQFF. In DNA form, the CDR3 reads TGTGCCAGCAGCAAATGTCTCAGCGGGGGGGCTGGGGTCAATGAGCAGTTCTTC.

This clonotype was recorded a few times. This rearrangement joins TRBV12-3 or TRBV12-4 to TRBJ2-7; D is undetermined. The CDR3 runs 11 residues. The V end was cut by 2 bases, the J end by 6 bases, with 5 bases between. CDR3: CASSLKLEQYF. In DNA, the CDR3 is TGTGCCAGCAGTTTAAAACTCGAGCAGTACTTC.

There are a few counts of this clonotype. This chain links TRBV5-1 with TRBJ2-7; a possible D gene is TRBD1 (6 bases). V was cut by 4 bases and J by 6 bases, with 20 bases left in between. Germline V gene sequence: CDR1 SGHRS, CDR2 YFSETQ. CDR3 size: 15 residues. The CDR3 protein is CASSPGHLQGREQYF. As DNA, the CDR3 is TGCGCCAGCAGCCCCGGACACCTACAGGGTCGCGAGCAGTACTTC. The whole variable domain, filled in from reference TRBV5-1 and TRBJ2-7, reads KAGVTQTPRYLIKTRGQQVTLSCSPISGHRSVSWYQQTPGQGLQFLFEYFSETQRNKGNFPGRFSGRQFSNSRSEMNVSTLELGDSALYLCASSPGHLQGREQYFGPGTRLTVT.

In this sample, this clonotype turned up many times. This chain links TRBV18 with TRBJ1-2, with D maybe TRBD1 (5 bases). Trimming took off 3 bases at V and 0 bases at J, with 11 bases between the two ends. The CDR3 covers 15 residues. Germline CDR1 reads KGHSH; CDR2 reads LQKENI. CDR3 sequence (DNA): TGTGCCAGCTCACCCGGGGCAGCTACTAACTATGGCTACACCTTC. It encodes CASSPGAATNYGYTF.

The chain uses TRBV4-3 and TRBJ2-5; 8 bases are shared with TRBD2. The V gene's germline CDR1 is LGHNA and CDR2 YSLEER. This CDR3 region has 16 residues. The junction had 3 bases not matched to a gene; V was cut back by 0 bases and J by 0 bases. CDR3 coding DNA: TGCGCCAGCAGCCAAGATAGCGGGGAGTACCAAGAGACCCAGTACTTC. Amino acid sequence: CASSQDSGEYQETQYF.

This clonotype showed up just a few times. This chain uses TRBV20-1 with TRBJ2-3; no clear D gene. The V end lost 0 bases, the J end lost 4 bases, and 5 bases lay between the germline ends. Germline CDR1 is DFQATT and CDR2 is SNEGSKA (reference sequence). CDR3 size: 12 residues. The CDR3: CSARDGPDTQYF. In nucleotides, the CDR3 is TGCAGTGCTAGAGATGGGCCAGATACGCAGTATTTT.